The text below deals with one T cell receptor beta chain. The data belong to a study of blood T cell repertoires in COVID-19. Study summary: The United States, Italy and Spain provided the acute and convalescent COVID-19 samples. T cells, B-cell-depleted T cells, or PBMCs provided the cDNA or gDNA that served as material.

The CDR3 extends over 15 amino acids. V was cut by 1 base and J by 3 bases, with 13 bases left in between. CDR1 and CDR2 (germline): LGHNA, YSLEER. In the original workflow: Estimated nucleated cell counts came from reference gene primer amplification. Using immunoSEQ multiplex PCR, the repertoire was profiled, and TCRdb retains in-frame clones only, with some absent. V and J calls and clone size are copied from that table; D and trimming were computed from the DNA. The table records roughly 260,000 clones, roughly 86% of them present only once. This rearrangement joins TRBV4-3 to TRBJ2-7; possible D gene TRBD2, 6 bases. Sequencing input: peripheral blood. The TCR sequence derives from a man aged 35 to 55 who had recovered from COVID-19. This CDR3 is CASSQGWDLYYEQYF. The CDR3 DNA is TGCGCCAGCAGCCAAGGCTGGGACTTATACTACGAGCAGTACTTC.